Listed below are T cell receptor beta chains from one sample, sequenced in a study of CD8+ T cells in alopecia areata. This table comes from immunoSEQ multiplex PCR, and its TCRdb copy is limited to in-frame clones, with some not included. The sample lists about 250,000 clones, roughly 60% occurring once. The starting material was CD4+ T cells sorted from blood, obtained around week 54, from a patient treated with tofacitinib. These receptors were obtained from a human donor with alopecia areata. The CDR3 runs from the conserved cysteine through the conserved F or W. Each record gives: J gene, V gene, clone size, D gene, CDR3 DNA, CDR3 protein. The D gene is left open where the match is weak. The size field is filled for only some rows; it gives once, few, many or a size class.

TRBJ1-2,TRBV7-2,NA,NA,TGTGCCAGCAGCCCCGTCATCAATGGCTACACCTTC,CASSPVINGYTF
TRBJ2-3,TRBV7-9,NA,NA,TGTGCCAGCAACCCCGGCGGAGATACGCAGTATTTT,CASNPGGDTQYF
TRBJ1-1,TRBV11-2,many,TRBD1,TGTGCCAGCAGCACAGAGACAGGGAAGGGGACTGAAGCTTTCTTT,CASSTETGKGTEAFF
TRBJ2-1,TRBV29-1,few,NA,TGCAGCGCTGGCTCCGGGGTTTACGGGTTCTTC,CSAGSGVYGFF
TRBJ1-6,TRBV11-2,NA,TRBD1,TGTGCCAGCAGCCGGACAGGGGTGAATTCACCCCTCCACTTT,CASSRTGVNSPLHF
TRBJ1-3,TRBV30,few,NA,TGTGCCTGGAGTGCAGGTAGTGGAAACACCATATATTTT,CAWSAGSGNTIYF
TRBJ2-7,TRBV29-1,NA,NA,TGCAGCTGCAGGATCTCCTACGAGCAGTACTTC,CSCRISYEQYF
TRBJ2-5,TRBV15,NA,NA,TGTGCCACCAGCAGAGATAATAGCGAAGAGACCCAGTACTTC,CATSRDNSEETQYF
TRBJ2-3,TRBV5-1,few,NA,TGCGCCAGCAGCTTTCCAGGCCACACAGATACGCAGTATTTT,CASSFPGHTDTQYF
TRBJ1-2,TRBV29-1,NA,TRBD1,TGCAGCGTTGAGACCGGCACAGGGGGTTATGGCTACACCTTC,CSVETGTGGYGYTF
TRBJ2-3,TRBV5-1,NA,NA,TGCGCCAGCAGCGCAGGGGCTATCACAGATACGCAGTATTTT,CASSAGAITDTQYF
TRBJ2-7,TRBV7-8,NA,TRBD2,TGTGCCAGCAGCTTTAGCGGGGGGTTCCACGAGCAGTACTTC,CASSFSGGFHEQYF
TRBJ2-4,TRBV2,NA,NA,TGTGCCACCAGATATGAGGTAGCCCGCTTCGAGTACTTC,CATRYEVARFEYF
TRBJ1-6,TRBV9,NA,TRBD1,TGTGCCAGCAGCGTAGACGGACAGGGGCTACCCCTCCACTTT,CASSVDGQGLPLHF
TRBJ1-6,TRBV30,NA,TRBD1,TGTGCCTGGGGACAGGGGGTAGGGAATTCACCCCTCCACTTT,CAWGQGVGNSPLHF
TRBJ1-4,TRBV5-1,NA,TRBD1,TGCGCCAGCAGCGAGGGACAGGGTGGAAAACTGTTTTTT,CASSEGQGGKLFF
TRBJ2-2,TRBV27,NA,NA,TGTGCCAGCAGTGATTACACCGGGGAGCTGTTTTTT,CASSDYTGELFF
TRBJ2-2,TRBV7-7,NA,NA,TGTGCTAGCAGCTTAATCGACGCTGGGGAGCTGTTTTTT,CASSLIDAGELFF
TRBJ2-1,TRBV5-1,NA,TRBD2,TGCGCCAGCAGCTTCCAGGGCGCGGGGGACAATGAGCAGTTCTTC,CASSFQGAGDNEQFF
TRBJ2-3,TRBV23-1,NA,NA,TGCGCCAGCAGTCAAGTCAGGGTTAGCACAGATACGCAGTATTTT,CASSQVRVSTDTQYF
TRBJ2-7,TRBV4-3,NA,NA,TGCGCCAGCAGCCAAGATGTAGGGGGCGGGGACGAGCAGTACTTC,CASSQDVGGGDEQYF
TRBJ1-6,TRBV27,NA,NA,TGTGCCAGCAGTTTCGGTCGTAATTCACCCCTCCACTTT,CASSFGRNSPLHF
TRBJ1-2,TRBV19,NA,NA,TGTGCCACCGAGGGGTTGGGCGGCGACCCTATGTATGGCTACACCTTC,CATEGLGGDPMYGYTF
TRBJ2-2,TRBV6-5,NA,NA,TGTGCCAGCAGTTACTATGGACCCACCGGGGAGCTGTTTTTT,CASSYYGPTGELFF
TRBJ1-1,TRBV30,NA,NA,TGTGCCTGGAGTGTAACGGTGAACGGTGAAGCTTTCTTT,CAWSVTVNGEAFF
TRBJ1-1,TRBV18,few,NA,TGTGCCAGCTCACCGACAGGAATGACTGAAGCTTTCTTT,CASSPTGMTEAFF
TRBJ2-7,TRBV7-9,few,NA,TGTGCCAGCAGCTCCGGGATATACGAGCTACACTTC,CASSSGIYELHF
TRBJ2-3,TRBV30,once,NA,TGTGCCTGGAGAGGGCGGACGCTAAGCACAGATACGCAGTATTTT,CAWRGRTLSTDTQYF
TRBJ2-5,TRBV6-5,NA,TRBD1,TGTGCCAGCAGTACCAGGGGGCTAGGAGAGACCCAGTACTTC,CASSTRGLGETQYF
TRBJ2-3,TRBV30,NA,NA,TGTGCCTGGAGTCTGGCTAGCACGCAGTATTTT,CAWSLASTQYF
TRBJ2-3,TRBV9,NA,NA,TGTGCCAGCAGCGTACCTCCGGGGCAGGGGATGCCAGATACGCAGTATTTT,CASSVPPGQGMPDTQYF
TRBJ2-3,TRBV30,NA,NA,TGTGCCCAGAGCCAGGGTATCGGGCCAGATACGCAGTATTTT,CAQSQGIGPDTQYF
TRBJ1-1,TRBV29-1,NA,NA,TGCAGCGCCGTCCTGGGGGGGCTGGGCACTGAAGCTTTCTTT,CSAVLGGLGTEAFF